Listed here are 18 T cell receptor beta chains from one sample, sequenced in a study of shared clonotypes between healthy human individuals. Naivety among CD8 cells was defined by CD45RO negativity and positive CCR7 selection, thereby excluding terminally differentiated effector memory CD45RA+ cells. The table came from immunoSEQ multiplex PCR; TCRdb's copy has only in-frame clones and leaves some out. The sample carries about 1,800,000 clones, about 95% recorded once. Sequencing was done on a sample of naive CD8+ T cells sorted from blood. These receptors were obtained from a man aged 18 to 35 in good health.

This clone showed up just a few times. The genes are TRBV18 and TRBJ1-1; D unclear. The CDR3 is 14 residues long. Germline V lookup: CDR1 KGHSH, CDR2 LQKENI. V was clipped by 0 bases and J by 1 base, with 6 bases between them. The CDR3 DNA follows: TGTGCCAGCTCACCACCTGGGGAGAACACTGAAGCTTTCTTT. Translation gives CASSPPGENTEAFF.

This chain links TRBV2 with TRBJ1-5; TRBD1 agrees at 7 bases. This CDR3 comprises 13 residues. The V gene end was trimmed by 10 bases and the J gene end by 4 bases; junction bases not matched to a gene: 7. Germline V gene sequence: CDR1 SNHLY, CDR2 FYNNEI. The CDR3 loop reads CATRQGGNQPQHF. As DNA, the CDR3 is TGTGCCACCCGACAGGGAGGGAATCAGCCCCAGCATTTT.

The chain couples TRBV6-5 to TRBJ1-1, with a tentative D call TRBD1 (5 bases). The CDR3 has 13 amino acids. The V and J ends lost 2 bases and 7 bases respectively, with 11 bases between them. Looked up from germline, CDR1 is MNHEY and CDR2 is SVGAGI. In DNA, the CDR3 is TGTGCCAGCAGTTACCAGGGAAACTATGAAGCTTTCTTT. As protein: CASSYQGNYEAFF.

V and J are TRBV6-1 and TRBJ1-2; no clear D. Per the germline V gene, CDR1 is MNHNS and CDR2 is SASEGT. Trimming left V 1 base short and J 4 bases short, with 13 bases between. The CDR3 is 15 residues long. CDR3 coding DNA: TGTGCCAGCAGTGAAGGGGTGGCGGCGAGCTATGGCTACACCTTC. Translated, it gives CASSEGVAASYGYTF.

The rearrangement uses TRBV4-3 and TRBJ1-2, with D unclear. Germline CDR1 reads LGHNA; CDR2 reads YSLEER. CDR3 size: 16 residues. Deletions cut 0 bases from V and 5 bases from J, with 16 bases between. The CDR3: CASSQEFGTTGYGYTF. The CDR3 DNA is TGCGCCAGCAGCCAAGAATTTGGCACCACGGGGTATGGCTACACCTTC.

The rearrangement uses TRBV27 and TRBJ1-5; D remains ambiguous. This CDR3 region has 16 residues. V lost 5 bases and J lost 1, with 15 bases in between. CDR1 is MNHEY, CDR2 SMNVEV, per germline (reference sequence). The CDR3 protein is CASSPLSGVSNQPQHF. CDR3 DNA sequence: TGTGCCAGCAGTCCCCTTAGTGGGGTAAGCAATCAGCCCCAGCATTTT.

The J gene is TRBJ1-4, the V gene TRBV4-3, with D possibly being TRBD1 (6 bases). The CDR3 is made up of 16 amino acids. Per germline, CDR1 LGHNA and CDR2 YSLEER. V was trimmed by 3 bases and J by 8 bases, leaving 19 bases between them. The CDR3 region is CASSQTIQGDWEKLFF. The CDR3 DNA follows: TGCGCCAGCAGCCAGACCATACAGGGAGATTGGGAAAAACTGTTTTTT.

The chain links TRBV28 to TRBJ2-7; 9 bases map to TRBD1. Trimming at V came to 6 bases and at J to 6 bases, leaving 9 bases not matched to a gene. This CDR3 spans 14 amino acids. Germline CDR1 is MDHEN and CDR2 is SYDVKM. CDR3 in amino acids: CASSLTGTGTEQYF. In nucleotides, the CDR3 is TGTGCCAGCAGCTTGACCGGGACAGGGACCGAGCAGTACTTC.

This sequence joins TRBV2 and TRBJ2-7; D gene uncertain. Germline values: CDR1 SNHLY, CDR2 FYNNEI. V was trimmed by 1 base and J by 0 bases, leaving 7 bases between them. This CDR3 has 14 amino acids. CDR3 nucleotides: TGTGCCAGCAGTGAAGGATTGATCTCCTACGAGCAGTACTTC. Protein product: CASSEGLISYEQYF.

The chain links TRBV6-6 to TRBJ1-1; D is uncertain. Germline CDR1 is MNHNY and CDR2 is SVGAGI (reference sequence). V was shortened by 6 bases and J by 3 bases, with 8 bases between the two germline ends. The CDR3 is 12 amino acids. Here the CDR3 reads CASSLLDTEAFF. The CDR3 DNA follows: TGTGCCAGCAGCCTACTTGACACTGAAGCTTTCTTT.

The V gene is TRBV7-6, the J gene TRBJ2-2; D is uncertain. The ends were cut back, 3 bases at V and 5 bases at J, with 10 bases in the middle. The CDR3 sequence is 14 residues long. Germline V gene sequence: CDR1 SGHVS, CDR2 FNYEAQ. The CDR3 region has the DNA TGTGCCAGCAGCTTGAATGGGCCAACCGGGGAGCTGTTTTTT. It codes for CASSLNGPTGELFF.

This chain links TRBV11-2 with TRBJ1-6; 9 nucleotides line up with TRBD1. Looked up from germline, CDR1 is SGHAT and CDR2 is FQNNGV. The CDR3 consists of 17 residues. The trim removed 5 bases at V and 2 bases at J, leaving 7 bases unmatched. CDR3 sequence: CASSARQGDPYNSPLHF. The CDR3 nucleotides are TGTGCCAGCAGCGCCAGACAGGGGGACCCCTATAATTCACCCCTCCACTTT.

This chain connects TRBV30 to TRBJ1-4; D gene ambiguous. Germline CDR1 GTSNPN, CDR2 SVGIG (reference sequence). The CDR3 is 13 amino acids. V gave up 0 bases and J gave up 8 bases, with 10 bases separating them. CDR3 DNA sequence: TGTGCCTGGAGTGTAGTGTGGAACGAAAAACTGTTTTTT. Amino acids: CAWSVVWNEKLFF.

This rearrangement joins TRBV11-3 to TRBJ1-4; TRBD1 might be the D (5 bases). Per germline, CDR1 SGHNT and CDR2 YENEEA. V was clipped by 4 bases and J by 6 bases, with 15 bases between them. The CDR3 is 15 residues long. Here the CDR3 reads CASSSTGGVDEKLFF. DNA for the CDR3: TGTGCCAGCAGCTCCACGGGGGGAGTTGATGAAAAACTGTTTTTT.

This chain joins TRBV7-2 and TRBJ2-5; no reliable D call. V lost 5 bases to trimming and J lost 6 bases, with 19 bases between them. The CDR3 has 15 residues. The germline gives CDR1 SGHTA, CDR2 FQGNSA. This CDR3 reads CASSPQRIFRKTQYF. As DNA, the CDR3 is TGTGCCAGCAGCCCTCAGAGGATCTTTCGGAAGACCCAGTACTTC.

This clone was recorded once. V gene TRBV29-1 combines with J gene TRBJ2-2; unclear D gene. V lost 3 bases and J lost 0, with 11 bases in between. The CDR3 sequence is 15 residues long. CDR1 and CDR2 from the germline V gene are SQVTM and ANQGSEA. The CDR3 bases are TGCAGCGTTGATCCCAGAGGATCGAACACCGGGGAGCTGTTTTTT. It encodes CSVDPRGSNTGELFF.

The V gene is TRBV28, the J gene TRBJ2-7, with D hard to call. Trimming left V 6 bases short and J 2 bases short, with 14 bases between. Germline loops: CDR1 MDHEN, CDR2 SYDVKM. This CDR3 is 14 amino acids long. The CDR3 region is CASRTTGSPYEQYF. The CDR3 DNA reads TGTGCCAGCAGAACAACGGGTTCCCCCTACGAGCAGTACTTC.

V usage is TRBV11-3 and J usage is TRBJ2-7; D perhaps matches TRBD2 (7 bases). Trimming took off 3 bases at V and 2 bases at J, with 11 bases between the two ends. CDR1 and CDR2 (germline): SGHNT, YENEEA. CDR3 length equals 14 residues. CDR3 protein: CASSFRGGTYEQYF. Written as DNA, the CDR3 is TGTGCCAGCAGCTTTAGGGGGGGAACCTACGAGCAGTACTTC.